This TCR beta chain was recorded in a study of blood T cell repertoires in COVID-19. As for the study in general: The United States, Italy and Spain provided the acute and convalescent COVID-19 samples. PBMCs, B-cell-depleted T cells, or T cells were the source of the cDNA or gDNA that made up the material.

Authors' analysis steps: Scientists estimated how many nucleated cells there were by amplifying reference gene primers. The repertoire was sequenced with immunoSEQ multiplex PCR; TCRdb's copy has only in-frame clones and lacks some. Clone size and the V and J calls come from that table; the DNA yielded D and trimming. The sample has 100,000 to 150,000 clones, 80% to 90% seen once; the top ten hold about 5.4%. Germline lookup yields CDR1 SGHRS and CDR2 YFSETQ. Trimming shortened V by 1 base and J by 8 bases, and 13 bases separated the two germline ends. This CDR3 has 15 residues. The sequencing input was peripheral blood. The TCR comes from a man at least 80 years old with active or convalescent COVID-19. V is TRBV5-1 and J is TRBJ1-6, with a possible D match to TRBD1 (5 bases). Here the CDR3 DNA reads TGCGCCAGCAGCTTGTGGGGCGCCCGAGATTCACCCCTCCACTTT. It yields the protein CASSLWGARDSPLHF.